The 5 T cell receptor beta chains presented below share a single source sample, sequenced in a study of OX40 agonist ivuxolimab in advanced cancers. Using immunoSEQ multiplex PCR, the repertoire was profiled, and TCRdb retains in-frame clones only, with some absent. The sample records 20,000 to 30,000 clones, about four fifths being singletons. The sample consisted of CD4+ or CD8+ T cells sorted from blood, taken in a trial of the OX40 agonist ivuxolimab. These receptors were collected from an adult with an advanced solid tumor such as melanoma, head and neck, liver or kidney cancer.

This chain uses TRBV13 with TRBJ2-1; 7 positions match TRBD2. The CDR3 extends over 17 amino acids. CDR1 is PRHDT, CDR2 FYEKMQ, per germline (reference sequence). The V segment lost 0 bases and the J segment 2 bases; nucleotides outside the gene matches: 7. The CDR3 nucleotides read TGTGCCAGCAGCTTAGGCGGGGGGTATGGGACCTACAATGAGCAGTTCTTC. Its translation: CASSLGGGYGTYNEQFF.

This chain links TRBV12-5 with TRBJ1-5; tentatively, D is TRBD1 (6 bases). CDR1 is LGHNT, CDR2 FRNRAP, per germline. Trimming shortened V by 1 base and J by 0 bases, and 10 bases separated the two germline ends. This CDR3 has 16 amino acids. The CDR3 region is CASGLGTVYSNQPQHF. CDR3 DNA sequence: TGTGCTAGTGGTTTGGGGACAGTTTATAGCAATCAGCCCCAGCATTTT.

This chain joins TRBV7-9 and TRBJ1-6; D ambiguous. From germline, CDR1 is SEHNR and CDR2 FQNEAQ (reference sequence). V dropped 5 bases and J dropped 8 bases, with 25 bases sitting between them. CDR3 length equals 18 residues. The CDR3 is CASSLEGVRPGKDSPLHF. In DNA, the CDR3 is TGTGCCAGCAGCCTCGAGGGTGTTCGACCGGGGAAAGATTCACCCCTCCACTTT.

The chain joins TRBV10-1 to TRBJ2-1; D is perhaps TRBD2 (6 bases). The CDR3 sequence is 15 residues long. V lost 3 bases to trimming and J lost 2 bases, with 11 bases between them. In germline, CDR1 is WNHNN, CDR2 SYGVQD (reference sequence). CDR3: CASSESTSPYNEQFF. The CDR3 DNA reads as TGCGCCAGCAGTGAAAGTACTAGCCCCTACAATGAGCAGTTCTTC.

This clone was observed a single time. The chain combines TRBV7-4 with TRBJ2-4, with 8 bases that match TRBD1. Germline lookup yields CDR1 SGHVT and CDR2 SQSDAQ. This CDR3 comprises 15 residues. The V and J ends lost 3 bases and 3 bases, in that order; junction bases with no gene match: 4. Here the CDR3 reads CASSFRGPGKNIQYF. The CDR3, as DNA: TGTGCCAGCAGCTTCAGGGGGCCTGGCAAAAACATTCAGTACTTC. Drawing the rest from reference TRBV7-4 and TRBJ2-4, the complete variable domain is GAGVSQSPRYKVAKRGRDVALRCDSISGHVTLYWYRQTLGQGSEVLTYSQSDAQRDKSGRPSGRFSAERPERSVSTLKIQRTEQGDSAVYLCASSFRGPGKNIQYFGAGTRLSVL.